This note documents a single T cell receptor (beta chain) sequence. Its antigen target is currently unknown. Base qualities were left out, and no much larger clone turns up one base away. This entry belongs to a study of blood T cells in healthy people across ages (dated by TCRdb to 2014 to 2015). For context, the study as a whole: Template switching captured roughly one uniquely barcoded TCR beta cDNA molecule per two T cells in model experiments. Two additional independent replicas of 1 million unique cDNA reads from the same blood draw were analyzed for two donors (one aged 18 to 30 and one aged 80 or older). Using deep sequencing normalized with unique cDNA molecular identifiers, the study measured how TCR beta repertoire diversity changes with age. Four age groups were formed from the donors: young (average approximately 15 years), middle-aged (around 41), aged (approximately 60) and long-lived (more than 75).

CDR1 is given as SGHRS and CDR2 as YFSETQ, both from the germline V gene. The V end gives up 4 bases and the J end 8 bases, leaving 4 bases in the junction not matched to a gene. From the cysteine up to the phenylalanine, the CDR3 has a length of 12 residues. Just the 36-base CDR3 DNA is kept, in frame starting at base 1. Findings and caveats that apply to the study as a whole: Estimates of total diversity from one million sequenced T cells were regarded as lower bounds and underestimates. The CMV infection status of donors was not known, potentially confounding age-related changes in expanded clonotypes. As age increased, observed TCR beta diversity per million T cells dropped in a roughly linear way, and a significant reduction was already evident by age 40. Since profiling was done on bulk unsorted PBMCs, naive and antigen-experienced compartments could not be conclusively compared. The percentage of naive T cells measured by flow cytometry correlated strongly with observed TCR beta diversity. Compared with the aged group, more naive CD4+ T cells, fewer expanded clones and increased TCR diversity were shown by the long-lived group, suggesting age selection.

Library method: 5' RACE. Sequencing instrument: Illumina HiSeq 2500. A second about 7 to 12 cycle PCR used a sample-barcoded 5' primer and a J-beta primer mix. Each TCR beta cDNA molecule received a unique molecular identifier from a template-switch 5' adaptor carrying 12 random nucleotides. At least 2.5 million CDR3-containing paired-end reads were obtained from each sample. First-strand cDNA was synthesized from all RNA with the Mint cDNA synthesis kit, primed by a TRBC-specific oligonucleotide. All cDNA was treated with uracil-DNA glycosylase and then went through a first 18-cycle PCR with the universal primers M1SS and BC2_uni_R. In the paper's pipeline: Each sample was normalized by randomly selecting 1 million high-quality reads, each carrying a distinct molecular identifier. Instead of being binned into consensus sequences, reads with shared molecular identifiers were discarded. MiTCR, with a Q25 quality threshold and the strictest error-elimination algorithm, was used for CDR3 identification, clonotype clustering and error correction. A nonparametric unseen species model with Euler transformation was used to estimate a lower bound on total TCR beta diversity. The raw public data were reprocessed by TCRdb itself: fastp quality trimming at Q25, MiXCR clonotype calling, in-frame beta chains only. Duplicate CDR3 protein sequences are folded into a single record with the most common DNA and genes. None of the V and J calls come from the authors' own analysis; TCRdb made them. The sample records 600,000 to 1,000,000 distinct CDR3 sequences, 25% of which are singletons. The ten largest clones take up more than 3% of the sample.

Systemically healthy Caucasian individuals from Russia, 39 in total and aged about 6 to 95 years, were included as donors. Ten milliliters of peripheral blood were drawn from each donor into EDTA-treated Vacutainer tubes. PBMCs were isolated by Ficoll-Paque density-gradient centrifugation, with at least 6.5 million obtained per sample. Trizol reagent was used to extract total RNA from the PBMCs, yielding at least 5 micrograms per sample. For every donor, flow cytometry on a PBMC aliquot measured the percentage of naive CD45RAhigh/CD27high T cells. These data were likewise used in another study, on T cells of mothers and their children. Reported in the second study: Donors were nine systemically healthy Caucasian individuals: three mothers and their six children. cDNA synthesis used all of the extracted RNA, with approximately 1.4 ug of RNA in each 15 ul reaction. In the second PCR, the M1S primer introduced both the sample barcodes and 2-4 random nucleotides. Over 9 million TCR beta CDR3 reads came from each mother, compared with approximately 3.1 million reads from each child. Thymic selection similarly shapes TCR recombination output in related and unrelated pairs, with minor effect from inherited differences. Related mother-child pairs always showed normalized repertoire overlap that was slightly higher than in unrelated mother-child pairs, though the difference was never significant. No persistent microchimeric T cell clones were found, with a detection sensitivity of approximately 100 clones per million clonotypes. Deep NGS was used in the study to compare the TCR beta repertoires of mothers and children and to look for features that separate related mother-child pairs from unrelated individuals. The mean age was 40 +/- 4 years for the mothers and roughly 10 +/- 4 years for the children. After adapter ligation was performed with NEBNext reagents, the libraries were sequenced on an Illumina HiSeq 2000 with 100+100 nt paired-end reads. Mother and child libraries were prepared a month apart and sequenced in separate runs to prevent cross-contamination. Between roughly 450,000 and 2,000,000 distinct TCR beta clonotypes were identified per donor. Naive TCR beta clonotypes were estimated from low-frequency clonotypes matched to each donor's FACS-determined naive share, without sorting.

This clonotype was sampled from a boy aged 10-17 years in good health. The chain links TRBV5-1 with TRBJ1-1, with 8 bases matching TRBD1. The sequenced material came from blood. The CDR3 protein is CASSTWDREAFF. In nucleotide form, the sequence is TGCGCCAGCAGCACGTGGGACAGGGAAGCTTTCTTT. The CDR3, completed at both ends by the reference TRBV5-1 and TRBJ1-1 genes, gives the full variable domain KAGVTQTPRYLIKTRGQQVTLSCSPISGHRSVSWYQQTPGQGLQFLFEYFSETQRNKGNFPGRFSGRQFSNSRSEMNVSTLELGDSALYLCASSTWDREAFFGQGTRLTVV.